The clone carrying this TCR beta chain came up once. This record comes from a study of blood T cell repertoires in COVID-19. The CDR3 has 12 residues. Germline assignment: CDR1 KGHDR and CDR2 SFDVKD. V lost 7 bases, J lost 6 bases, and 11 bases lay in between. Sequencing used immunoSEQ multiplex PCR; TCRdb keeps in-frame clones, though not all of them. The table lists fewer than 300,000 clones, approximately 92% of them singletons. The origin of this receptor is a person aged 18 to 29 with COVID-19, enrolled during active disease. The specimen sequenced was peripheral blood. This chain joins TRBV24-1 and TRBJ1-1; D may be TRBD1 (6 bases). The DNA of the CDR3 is TGTGCCACCAGCACACAGGGCTCTGAAGCTTTCTTT. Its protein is CATSTQGSEAFF.